The rows below give T cell receptor beta chains drawn from one sample of a study of blood T cells in healthy people across ages. TCRdb ran MiXCR on the 5' RACE reads and lists one entry per CDR3 protein. The sample consists of roughly 1.5 million distinct CDR3 sequences, around 40% of them appearing once. The specimen was blood. The receptor source for this set is a woman aged 18 to 35 in good health. CDR3s include the opening cysteine and the closing phenylalanine or tryptophan. The D gene is left open where the match is weak. Size values are once, few and many counts, or a class for expanded clones, and some rows have none.

J gene: TRBJ1-1; D gene: .; clone size: once; V gene: TRBV12-3/TRBV12-4; CDR3 protein: CASSFGRLMNTEAFF; CDR3 DNA: TGTGCCAGTAGTTTTGGGAGGCTAATGAACACTGAAGCTTTCTTT
J gene: TRBJ2-1; D gene: TRBD1; clone size: few; V gene: TRBV9; CDR3 protein: CASSALDRGNEQFF; CDR3 DNA: TGTGCCAGCAGCGCTCTGGACAGGGGCAATGAGCAGTTCTTC
J gene: TRBJ1-1; D gene: .; clone size: .; V gene: TRBV30; CDR3 protein: CAWSVLGGGAFF; CDR3 DNA: TGTGCCTGGAGTGTACTAGGGGGAGGAGCTTTCTTT
J gene: TRBJ1-5; D gene: .; clone size: .; V gene: TRBV6-5; CDR3 protein: CASSLSQGSNQPQHF; CDR3 DNA: TGTGCCAGCAGTCTTTCGCAGGGGAGCAATCAGCCCCAGCATTTT
J gene: TRBJ1-6; D gene: .; clone size: few; V gene: TRBV7-9; CDR3 protein: CASSSGPFSYNSPLHF; CDR3 DNA: TGTGCCAGCAGTTCAGGGCCGTTCTCCTATAATTCACCCCTCCACTTT
J gene: TRBJ2-1; D gene: TRBD2; clone size: few; V gene: TRBV4-3; CDR3 protein: CASSQDVAGTNEQFF; CDR3 DNA: TGCGCCAGCAGCCAAGATGTAGCGGGAACCAATGAGCAGTTCTTC
J gene: TRBJ1-1; D gene: .; clone size: .; V gene: TRBV11-2; CDR3 protein: CASSPPPTGNTEAFF; CDR3 DNA: TGTGCCAGCAGCCCTCCCCCTACGGGGAACACTGAAGCTTTCTTT
J gene: TRBJ1-1; D gene: .; clone size: many; V gene: TRBV7-9; CDR3 protein: CASSFTPNTEAFF; CDR3 DNA: TGTGCCAGCAGTTTTACCCCGAACACTGAAGCTTTCTTT
J gene: TRBJ1-1; D gene: .; clone size: .; V gene: TRBV9; CDR3 protein: CASSVKDTEAFF; CDR3 DNA: TGTGCCAGCAGCGTAAAGGACACTGAAGCTTTCTTT
J gene: TRBJ1-2; D gene: TRBD1; clone size: few; V gene: TRBV3-1; CDR3 protein: CASRDREGYTF; CDR3 DNA: TGTGCCAGCAGAGACAGGGAGGGCTACACCTTC
J gene: TRBJ2-5; D gene: TRBD2; clone size: .; V gene: TRBV5-5; CDR3 protein: CASSFVLASETQYF; CDR3 DNA: TGTGCCAGCAGCTTCGTACTAGCGTCAGAGACCCAGTACTTC
J gene: TRBJ2-1; D gene: .; clone size: few; V gene: TRBV29-1; CDR3 protein: CSVKYHEQFF; CDR3 DNA: TGCAGCGTAAAGTACCATGAGCAGTTCTTC
J gene: TRBJ1-2; D gene: .; clone size: few; V gene: TRBV20-1; CDR3 protein: CSARDNAAPGGGYTF; CDR3 DNA: TGCAGTGCTAGAGATAACGCGGCCCCGGGGGGTGGCTACACCTTC
J gene: TRBJ1-1; D gene: .; clone size: .; V gene: TRBV21-1; CDR3 protein: CASSTWTGKLNTEAFF; CDR3 DNA: TGTGCCAGCAGCACTTGGACAGGAAAACTGAACACTGAAGCTTTCTTT
J gene: TRBJ1-5; D gene: .; clone size: .; V gene: TRBV2; CDR3 protein: CASSGQPVYSNQPQHF; CDR3 DNA: TGTGCCAGCAGTGGTCAGCCGGTGTATAGCAATCAGCCCCAGCATTTT
J gene: TRBJ2-3; D gene: TRBD1; clone size: many; V gene: TRBV7-2; CDR3 protein: CASSRDRSTDTQYF; CDR3 DNA: TGTGCCAGCAGCCGGGACAGGAGCACAGATACGCAGTATTTT
J gene: TRBJ2-1; D gene: .; clone size: .; V gene: TRBV12-3/TRBV12-4; CDR3 protein: CASRPGVGGNTYNEQFF; CDR3 DNA: TGTGCCAGCAGGCCGGGCGTGGGGGGCAATACCTACAATGAGCAGTTCTTC
J gene: TRBJ1-4; D gene: .; clone size: .; V gene: TRBV30; CDR3 protein: CAWRTSQWEKLFF; CDR3 DNA: TGTGCCTGGAGGACGTCTCAGTGGGAAAAACTGTTTTTT
J gene: TRBJ2-5; D gene: .; clone size: few; V gene: TRBV5-1; CDR3 protein: CASSFGDWHQETQYF; CDR3 DNA: TGCGCCAGCAGCTTTGGTGACTGGCACCAAGAGACCCAGTACTTC
J gene: TRBJ1-4; D gene: .; clone size: few; V gene: TRBV6-5; CDR3 protein: CASSYSGRRTNEKLFF; CDR3 DNA: TGTGCCAGCAGTTACTCGGGCCGACGCACTAATGAAAAACTGTTTTTT
J gene: TRBJ2-5; D gene: .; clone size: .; V gene: TRBV9; CDR3 protein: CASSVASTRETQYF; CDR3 DNA: TGTGCCAGCAGCGTAGCTTCGACGCGAGAGACCCAGTACTTC
J gene: TRBJ1-6; D gene: TRBD1; clone size: .; V gene: TRBV4-1; CDR3 protein: CASSQPGGRKGNPLHF; CDR3 DNA: TGCGCCAGCAGCCAGCCAGGGGGACGGAAAGGGAATCCCCTCCACTTT
J gene: TRBJ1-2; D gene: .; clone size: .; V gene: TRBV7-3; CDR3 protein: CASTLGGLYGYTF; CDR3 DNA: TGTGCCAGCACCTTAGGGGGGCTCTATGGCTACACCTTC
J gene: TRBJ2-1; D gene: TRBD2; clone size: few; V gene: TRBV7-9; CDR3 protein: CASSLGAASGSNEQFF; CDR3 DNA: TGTGCCAGCAGCTTAGGGGCCGCTAGCGGGAGCAATGAGCAGTTCTTC
J gene: TRBJ2-5; D gene: .; clone size: many; V gene: TRBV30; CDR3 protein: CAWSAPIRKNEQYF; CDR3 DNA: TGTGCCTGGAGTGCTCCAATACGGAAAAATGAGCAGTACTTC
J gene: TRBJ2-5; D gene: TRBD2; clone size: once; V gene: TRBV2; CDR3 protein: CASRRTAGGPRDEQYF; CDR3 DNA: TGTGCCAGCAGAAGAACAGCGGGAGGGCCTAGGGATGAGCAGTACTTC
J gene: TRBJ2-5; D gene: .; clone size: .; V gene: TRBV12-3/TRBV12-4; CDR3 protein: CASSWGVRMTQYF; CDR3 DNA: TGTGCCAGCAGTTGGGGAGTAAGGATGACCCAGTACTTC
J gene: TRBJ2-1; D gene: .; clone size: once; V gene: TRBV9; CDR3 protein: CASSALADPYNEQFF; CDR3 DNA: TGTGCCAGCAGTGCCTTAGCGGACCCCTACAATGAGCAGTTCTTC
J gene: TRBJ1-5; D gene: .; clone size: once; V gene: TRBV12-3/TRBV12-4; CDR3 protein: CASSPVSRNQPQHF; CDR3 DNA: TGTGCCTCTTCCCCGGTTTCTCGCAATCAGCCCCAGCATTTT